This T cell receptor (beta chain) stems from a study of blood T cell repertoires in COVID-19. Assay: immunoSEQ multiplex PCR; the TCRdb copy retains only in-frame clones and omits some. The data hold tens of thousands of clones, with around 90% observed a single time. The CDR3 runs 16 residues. Germline V CDR1 and CDR2: LNHDA, SQIVND (reference sequence). After removal of 5 bases from V and 5 bases from J, the junction contained 13 bases not matched to a gene. The clonotype comes from a human donor with active COVID-19. The donor label of this sample is uncertain. The specimen was peripheral blood. The rearrangement links TRBV19 to TRBJ2-5, with 8 nucleotides matching TRBD1. The CDR3 sequence: CASSSTFQGARETQYF. CDR3 DNA: TGTGCCAGTAGTTCGACCTTCCAGGGGGCGAGGGAGACCCAGTACTTC.